The next 13 T cell receptor beta chains were all read from a single sample in a study of CD8+ T cells in alopecia areata. In each case, RNA was isolated and then reverse transcribed into cDNA as the sequencing template. Sequencing used immunoSEQ multiplex PCR; TCRdb keeps in-frame clones, though not all of them. Among 150,000 or so clones, 40% to 60% were seen once, and the ten largest hold around 19%. Material: CD8+ T cells sorted from blood, obtained at week 0. These receptors came from a human donor with alopecia areata.

V is TRBV5-4 and J is TRBJ2-1; TRBD2 aligns across 10 bases. The germline gives CDR1 SGHNT, CDR2 YYREEE (reference sequence). There are 15 residues in the CDR3. With V trimmed by 4 bases and J by 7 bases, 8 bases remained unmatched. CDR3 amino acids: CASSELAGGFNEQFF. For the CDR3, the DNA is TGTGCCAGCAGCGAATTAGCGGGAGGCTTTAATGAGCAGTTCTTC.

The rearrangement links TRBV7-9 to TRBJ1-1; D gene ambiguous. V was clipped by 11 bases and J by 2 bases, with 12 bases between them. The CDR3 loop spans 12 amino acids. Germline assignment: CDR1 SEHNR and CDR2 FQNEAQ (reference sequence). This chain's CDR3 is CAGRQGNTEAFF. The CDR3 nucleotides read TGTGCCGGGAGACAAGGTAACACTGAAGCTTTCTTT.

CDR3 coding DNA: TGTGCTAGTGGTTTTGGGACTAGCGGGCCCGCCGAGGAGACCCAGTACTTC. It is translated as CASGFGTSGPAEETQYF. The rearrangement joins TRBV12-5 to TRBJ2-5; TRBD2 matches 12 bases. The ends lost 3 bases at V and 5 bases at J; junction bases unmatched: 10. This CDR3 comprises 17 residues. CDR1 LGHNT and CDR2 FRNRAP come from the germline V gene.

This clone turned up a few times. This same CDR3 is encoded by further DNA sequences in the sample. V and J are TRBV7-2 and TRBJ1-5, with D hard to call. Trimming stripped 6 bases from V and 2 bases from J, with 5 bases between. This CDR3 spans 12 amino acids. Germline CDR1 reads SGHTA; CDR2 reads FQGNSA. CDR3 nucleotide sequence: TGTGCCAGCAGTAGTGGCAATCAGCCCCAGCATTTT. Protein: CASSSGNQPQHF.

This clone was counted a few times. The chain has TRBV29-1 and TRBJ2-1; 11 bases fit TRBD2. The junction had 5 bases not matched to a gene; V was cut back by 4 bases and J by 6 bases. CDR3 length equals 14 residues. Germline V gives CDR1 SQVTM, CDR2 ANQGSEA. CDR3 loop: CSVATSGGFNEQFF. CDR3 sequence (DNA): TGCAGCGTTGCCACTAGCGGGGGTTTCAATGAGCAGTTCTTC.

The chain couples TRBV11-2 to TRBJ2-3; D perhaps matches TRBD1 (6 bases). The germline CDR1 and CDR2 sequences are SGHAT and FQNNGV. The CDR3 contains 16 residues. Between the trimmed V and J ends, which lost 4 bases and 0 bases, there was a span of 14 bases. The CDR3 DNA sequence: TGTGCCAGCAGCTCTCAACAGGGCCCTAGCACAGATACGCAGTATTTT. It specifies CASSSQQGPSTDTQYF.

This chain uses TRBV10-3 with TRBJ2-2; D is possibly TRBD1 (5 bases). Germline CDR1 reads ENHRY; CDR2 reads SYGVKD. This CDR3 is 15 amino acids long. The ends were cut back, 0 bases at V and 4 bases at J, with 9 bases in the middle. CDR3 amino acids: CAISESVRVTGELFF. CDR3 nucleotides: TGTGCCATCAGTGAGTCAGTCAGGGTCACCGGGGAGCTGTTTTTT.

The rearrangement links TRBV2 to TRBJ1-2; 9 bases line up with TRBD1. V gave up 0 bases and J gave up 2 bases; unmatched junction bases: 7. CDR3 length: 17 residues. Germline CDR1 and CDR2: SNHLY and FYNNEI. The CDR3 coding sequence is TGTGCCAGCAGTGAAGCCGCGGGACAGGGCTTCAACTATGGCTACACCTTC. Encoded protein: CASSEAAGQGFNYGYTF.

This rearrangement joins TRBV1 to TRBJ2-7; the table's D gene call, TRBD2, was not cross checked with the DNA. TRBV1 represents a pseudogene. The CDR3 length is 15 residues. The CDR3 region is CTSSQRTSGGHEQYF. The CDR3, as DNA: TGCACCAGCAGCCAACGAACTAGCGGGGGCCACGAGCAGTACTTC.

This clone was observed a few times. V usage is TRBV27 and J usage is TRBJ2-7; no definite D call. Germline V CDR1 and CDR2: MNHEY, SMNVEV (reference sequence). The CDR3 extends over 15 amino acids. V lost 5 bases and J 4 bases, leaving 18 bases between the germline ends. The CDR3 coding sequence is TGTGCCAGCAGTGATACCGGGTCCGTCCGGTACGAGCAGTACTTC. Translated: CASSDTGSVRYEQYF.

The chain recombines TRBV4-3 with TRBJ2-1; the match to TRBD2 covers 7 bases. This CDR3 contains 17 residues. Trimming at V came to 1 base and at J to 1 base, leaving 7 bases not matched to a gene. Germline V gives CDR1 LGHNA, CDR2 YSLEER. The CDR3 sequence: CASSQVFGGGSYNEQFF. CDR3 DNA sequence: TGCGCCAGCAGCCAAGTTTTTGGCGGGGGATCCTACAATGAGCAGTTCTTC.

This clone occurred a few times. J is TRBJ2-1 and V is TRBV29-1; 7 nucleotides align to TRBD2. This CDR3 is 14 amino acids long. CDR1 is SQVTM, CDR2 ANQGSEA, per germline. V lost 5 bases, J lost 5 bases, and 9 bases stayed unmatched. The CDR3 here is CSVITGTNNNEQFF. The CDR3 coding sequence is TGCAGCGTTATAACCGGGACTAACAACAATGAGCAGTTCTTC.

This chain connects TRBV30 to TRBJ1-2; 7 bases line up with TRBD1. V was pared by 4 bases and J by 6 bases, with 17 bases of the junction left unmatched. CDR1 and CDR2 (germline): GTSNPN, SVGIG (reference sequence). This CDR3 region has 16 residues. The CDR3 DNA sequence: TGTGCCTGGACGACGCACCACAGGGGATTTTGGGATGGCTACACCTTC. It specifies CAWTTHHRGFWDGYTF.